Presented here are 5 T cell receptor beta chains from one specimen sequenced in a study of blood T cell repertoires in COVID-19. Assay used: immunoSEQ multiplex PCR; TCRdb lists only in-frame clones, some missing. The data show 50,000 or so clones, roughly nine tenths seen once. Sequencing used peripheral blood. Source of these receptors: a man between 65 and 85 years old with active COVID-19.

The V call is TRBV10-1, the J call TRBJ2-7; TRBD1 is a possible D gene (6 bases). This CDR3 has 14 amino acids. From germline, CDR1 is WNHNN and CDR2 SYGVQD (reference sequence). Trimming shortened V by 4 bases and J by 5 bases, and 15 bases separated the two germline ends. The CDR3 sequence is CASSGGGLGHEQYF. The CDR3 nucleotides read TGCGCCAGCAGTGGAGGGGGTTTAGGCCACGAGCAGTACTTC.

The chain has TRBV11-2 and TRBJ2-3, with TRBD2 matching 14 bases. This CDR3 contains 15 residues. The junction had 3 bases not matched to a gene; V was cut back by 5 bases and J by 5 bases. Germline loops: CDR1 SGHAT, CDR2 FQNNGV. The CDR3 sequence: CASSRGTSGGDTQYF. The DNA of the CDR3 is TGTGCCAGCAGCCGAGGGACTAGCGGGGGAGATACGCAGTATTTT.

The chain is built from TRBV2 and TRBJ1-5; 8 bases fit TRBD1. This CDR3 has 14 residues. The germline V gene encodes CDR1 SNHLY and CDR2 FYNNEI. V lost 6 bases and J lost 3; bases outside the gene matches: 4. CDR3 loop: CASRGQGNNQPQHF. The CDR3 nucleotides read TGTGCCAGCAGAGGACAGGGTAACAATCAGCCCCAGCATTTT.

The V call is TRBV7-9, the J call TRBJ2-4; D gene ambiguous. The CDR3 contains 14 residues. Germline V gives CDR1 SEHNR, CDR2 FQNEAQ (reference sequence). V was cut by 5 bases and J by 0 bases, with 8 bases left in between. The CDR3: CASSQDLAKNIQYF. The CDR3 DNA reads TGTGCCAGCAGCCAAGACTTAGCCAAAAACATTCAGTACTTC.

CDR3 sequence (DNA): TGTGCCAGCAGATACAGGGGATGGACTGAAGCTTTCTTT. This sequence encodes CASRYRGWTEAFF. This chain links TRBV11-2 with TRBJ1-1; 7 positions match TRBD1. The CDR3 is made up of 13 amino acids. Germline CDR1 and CDR2: SGHAT and FQNNGV. The trim removed 6 bases at V and 5 bases at J, leaving 6 bases unmatched.